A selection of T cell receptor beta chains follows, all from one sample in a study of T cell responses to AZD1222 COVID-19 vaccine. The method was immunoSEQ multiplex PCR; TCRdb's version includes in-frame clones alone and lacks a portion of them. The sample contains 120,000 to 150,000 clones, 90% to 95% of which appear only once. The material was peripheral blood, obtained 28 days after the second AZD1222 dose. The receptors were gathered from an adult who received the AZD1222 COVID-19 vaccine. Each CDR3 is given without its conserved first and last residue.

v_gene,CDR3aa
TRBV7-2,ASSFYGDNEKLF
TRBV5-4,ASSLKTGWGANTEAF
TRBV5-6,ASSFSFGLGVDTGELF
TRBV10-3,AISGGQGHRNSPLH
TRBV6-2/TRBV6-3,ASSDGNYGYT
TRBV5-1,ASSFNGARGEKLF
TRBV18,ASSKGQGPDSPLH
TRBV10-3,AASPRSGSPPNEQF
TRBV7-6,ASSSSLVLYNEQF
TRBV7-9,ASSSDTSGHRISTYEQY
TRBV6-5,ASGQGATDTQY
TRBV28,ASSFVSGRGYGYT
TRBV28,ASSPQDPGGGNEQF
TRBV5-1,ASSPGRDPTDGYT
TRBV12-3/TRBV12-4,ASSTSLVAEQF
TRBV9,ASSVRANNNEQF
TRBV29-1,SVGGRPEAF
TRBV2,ASRRLADSPLH
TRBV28,ASSIREVRMTQY
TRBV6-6,ASSLLNQPQH
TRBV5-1,ASRGQGAIWTEAF
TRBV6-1,ASSEGTGGIFRSNQPQH
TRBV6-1,ASSELEGFFGYT
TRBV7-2,ASSMGLPAPLYGYT
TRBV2,ASSGRGRIEKLF
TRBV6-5,ASSYSRWGGQY
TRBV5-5,ASSFEPAREQY
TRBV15,ATSGQTNTEAF
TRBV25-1,ASGGSRADTQY
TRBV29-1,SVGKGQGDIQY
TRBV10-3,AIMQSEIYNGYT
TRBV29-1,SVATMGLNTGELF
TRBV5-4,ASSLEAESGANVLT
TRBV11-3,ASSLGEGGELF
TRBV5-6,ASSGTGGQPQH
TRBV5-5,ASSLGWGSNSPLH
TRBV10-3,AIKAGENSPLH